This T cell receptor (beta chain) originates from a study of T cells expressing NK-cell markers. The overall study: Repertoires of TCR beta were obtained from T cells sorted as CD3+CD56+NKG2C+, CD3+CD56+NKG2C- and CD3+CD56-NKG2C+. Seven sequenced donors out of eight were HCMV-seropositive, one seronegative.

The TCR beta cDNA came from 5'RACE template switching with UMIs. Each CDR3 protein gets one entry in TCRdb, which reprocessed the 5' RACE reads and gives no DNA. The sample includes around 470,000 distinct CDR3 sequences. Germline CDR1 and CDR2: SGDLS and YYNGEE. The CDR3 covers 15 residues. The chain employs TRBV9 and TRBJ2-7; the D gene TCRdb calls, TRBD1, cannot be checked with no DNA. What was sequenced was blood T cells: a sorted CD56 or NKG2C T cell subset, CD4+ or CD8+ T cells, or bulk PBMC T cells (not recorded which). The clonotype comes from a woman in her 50s in good health. The CDR3 here is CASSVGSRSNYEQYF.